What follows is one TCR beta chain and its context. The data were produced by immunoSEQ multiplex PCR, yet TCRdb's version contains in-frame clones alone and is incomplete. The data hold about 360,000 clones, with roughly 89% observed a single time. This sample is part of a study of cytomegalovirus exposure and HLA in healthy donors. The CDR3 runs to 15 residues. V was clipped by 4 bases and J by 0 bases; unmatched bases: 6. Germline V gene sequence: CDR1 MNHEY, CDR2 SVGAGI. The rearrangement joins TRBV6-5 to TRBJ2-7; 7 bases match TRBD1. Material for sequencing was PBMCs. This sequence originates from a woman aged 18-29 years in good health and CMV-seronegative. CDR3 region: CASSSPRQGSYEQYF. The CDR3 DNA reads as TGTGCCAGCAGTTCACCCCGACAGGGCTCCTACGAGCAGTACTTC.